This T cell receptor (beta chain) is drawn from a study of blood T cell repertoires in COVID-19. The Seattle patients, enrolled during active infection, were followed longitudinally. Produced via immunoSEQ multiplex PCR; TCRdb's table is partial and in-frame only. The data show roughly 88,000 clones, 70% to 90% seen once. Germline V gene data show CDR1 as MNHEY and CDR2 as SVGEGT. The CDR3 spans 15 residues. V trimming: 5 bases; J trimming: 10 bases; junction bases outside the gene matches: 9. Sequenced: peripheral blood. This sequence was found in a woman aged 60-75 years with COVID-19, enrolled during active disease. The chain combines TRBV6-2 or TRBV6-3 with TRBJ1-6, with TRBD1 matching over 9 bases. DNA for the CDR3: TGTGCCAGCAGTACCACGGGACAGGGTGAATCACCCCTCCACTTT. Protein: CASSTTGQGESPLHF.